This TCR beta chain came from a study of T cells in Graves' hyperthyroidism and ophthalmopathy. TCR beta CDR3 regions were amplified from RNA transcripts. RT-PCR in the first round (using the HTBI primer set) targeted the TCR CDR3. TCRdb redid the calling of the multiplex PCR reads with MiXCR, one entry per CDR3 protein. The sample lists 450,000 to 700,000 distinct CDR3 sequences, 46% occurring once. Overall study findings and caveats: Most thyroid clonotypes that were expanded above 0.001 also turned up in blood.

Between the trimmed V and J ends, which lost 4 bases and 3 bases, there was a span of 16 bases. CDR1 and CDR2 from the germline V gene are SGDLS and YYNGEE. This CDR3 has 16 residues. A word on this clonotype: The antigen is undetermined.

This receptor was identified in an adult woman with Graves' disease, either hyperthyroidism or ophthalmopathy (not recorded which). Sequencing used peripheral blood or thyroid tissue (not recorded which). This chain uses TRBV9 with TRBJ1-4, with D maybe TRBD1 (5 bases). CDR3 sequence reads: CASSPGPGTSNEKLFF. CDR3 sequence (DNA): TGTGCCAGCAGCCCCGGACCCGGGACCTCTAATGAAAAACTGTTTTTT. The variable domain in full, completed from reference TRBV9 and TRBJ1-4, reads DSGVTQTPKHLITATGQRVTLRCSPRSGDLSVYWYQQSLDQGLQFLIQYYNGEERAKGNILERFSAQQFPDLHSELNLSSLELGDSALYFCASSPGPGTSNEKLFFGSGTQLSVL.